Listed below are T cell receptor beta chains from one sample, sequenced in a study of Ad26.COV2.S vaccination and SARS-CoV-2 variants. Produced via immunoSEQ multiplex PCR; TCRdb's table is partial and in-frame only. This sample yields about 680,000 clones, of which 89% are seen a single time; about 1.5% belongs to the top ten. The source was peripheral blood, collected in a trial of Ad26.COV2.S vaccine versus placebo. The receptors stem from a person aged 18-60 years who received the Ad26.COV2.S COVID-19 vaccine or a placebo. The CDR3 runs from the conserved cysteine through the conserved F or W. D genes are given only for firm matches. Only some rows state a clone size, as once, few, many or a class for expanded clones.

clone_size: once; v_call: TRBV6-5; d_call: -; j_call: TRBJ2-5; cdr3_aa: CASSRGAGMETQYF; cdr3_nt: TGTGCCAGCAGTAGAGGGGCAGGTATGGAGACCCAGTACTTC
clone_size: once; v_call: TRBV3-1/TRBV3-2; d_call: -; j_call: TRBJ2-7; cdr3_aa: CASSQDQAGFYEQYF; cdr3_nt: TGTGCCAGCAGCCAAGATCAAGCTGGCTTCTACGAGCAGTACTTC
clone_size: -; v_call: TRBV19; d_call: -; j_call: TRBJ2-2; cdr3_aa: CASSISEKSNTGELFF; cdr3_nt: TGTGCCAGTAGTATAAGCGAGAAGAGCAACACCGGGGAGCTGTTTTTT
clone_size: -; v_call: TRBV2; d_call: -; j_call: TRBJ1-1; cdr3_aa: CASSIMNTEAFF; cdr3_nt: TGTGCCAGCAGTATCATGAACACTGAAGCTTTCTTT
clone_size: -; v_call: TRBV11-3; d_call: -; j_call: TRBJ2-7; cdr3_aa: CASSLGPPSEQYF; cdr3_nt: TGTGCCAGCAGCTTAGGCCCCCCCTCTGAGCAGTACTTC
clone_size: -; v_call: TRBV6-5; d_call: -; j_call: TRBJ1-5; cdr3_aa: CASARGNQPQHF; cdr3_nt: TGTGCCAGCGCTCGGGGGAATCAGCCCCAGCATTTT
clone_size: few; v_call: TRBV7-9; d_call: -; j_call: TRBJ2-3; cdr3_aa: CASSSNVGAGLDTQYF; cdr3_nt: TGTGCCAGCAGTTCTAATGTCGGGGCCGGTCTGGATACGCAGTATTTT
clone_size: -; v_call: TRBV11-2; d_call: -; j_call: TRBJ1-2; cdr3_aa: CASSLDSLGTRRGYTF; cdr3_nt: TGTGCCAGCAGCTTAGATTCCTTAGGGACGAGGAGAGGCTACACCTTC
clone_size: -; v_call: TRBV15; d_call: TRBD1; j_call: TRBJ2-5; cdr3_aa: CATSSRQGGTETQYF; cdr3_nt: TGTGCCACCAGCAGCCGACAGGGGGGCACGGAGACCCAGTACTTC
clone_size: -; v_call: TRBV29-1; d_call: -; j_call: TRBJ1-1; cdr3_aa: CSVVGQGLVAFF; cdr3_nt: TGCAGCGTTGTGGGGCAGGGCTTGGTGGCTTTCTTT
clone_size: -; v_call: TRBV27; d_call: -; j_call: TRBJ2-1; cdr3_aa: CASSLNPLVGGLKQFF; cdr3_nt: TGTGCCAGCAGTTTAAACCCCCTCGTCGGGGGCCTGAAGCAGTTCTTC
clone_size: -; v_call: TRBV7-9; d_call: -; j_call: TRBJ2-7; cdr3_aa: CASSLTGIEQYF; cdr3_nt: TGTGCCAGCAGCTTGACTGGGATCGAGCAGTACTTC
clone_size: -; v_call: TRBV10-1; d_call: TRBD1; j_call: TRBJ2-7; cdr3_aa: CASIFPRDRTHEQYF; cdr3_nt: TGCGCCAGCATTTTCCCCCGGGACAGGACCCACGAGCAGTACTTC
clone_size: once; v_call: TRBV5-1; d_call: TRBD2; j_call: TRBJ2-1; cdr3_aa: CASSLDLAGGGNEQFF; cdr3_nt: TGCGCCAGCAGCTTGGACCTAGCGGGAGGAGGAAATGAGCAGTTCTTC
clone_size: -; v_call: TRBV3-1/TRBV3-2; d_call: TRBD1; j_call: TRBJ1-4; cdr3_aa: CASSYYRGPTNEKLFF; cdr3_nt: TGTGCCAGCAGCTACTACAGGGGACCAACTAATGAAAAACTGTTTTTT
clone_size: -; v_call: TRBV10-3; d_call: -; j_call: TRBJ2-3; cdr3_aa: CAIRRLDTQYF; cdr3_nt: TGTGCCATCAGACGGCTAGATACGCAGTATTTT
clone_size: -; v_call: TRBV5-5; d_call: -; j_call: TRBJ2-7; cdr3_aa: CASSQTSVAYEQYF; cdr3_nt: TGTGCCAGCAGTCAAACTTCGGTGGCCTACGAGCAGTACTTC
clone_size: -; v_call: TRBV7-9; d_call: TRBD2; j_call: TRBJ2-3; cdr3_aa: CASTSGSPDTQYF; cdr3_nt: TGTGCCAGCACTAGCGGGAGTCCTGATACGCAGTATTTT
clone_size: once; v_call: TRBV7-9; d_call: TRBD2; j_call: TRBJ2-7; cdr3_aa: CASSLPGGYEQYF; cdr3_nt: TGTGCCAGCAGCTTGCCGGGGGGCTACGAGCAGTACTTC
clone_size: -; v_call: TRBV27; d_call: -; j_call: TRBJ1-2; cdr3_aa: CASSLGQGYGYTF; cdr3_nt: TGTGCCAGCAGTTTAGGGCAGGGATATGGCTACACCTTC